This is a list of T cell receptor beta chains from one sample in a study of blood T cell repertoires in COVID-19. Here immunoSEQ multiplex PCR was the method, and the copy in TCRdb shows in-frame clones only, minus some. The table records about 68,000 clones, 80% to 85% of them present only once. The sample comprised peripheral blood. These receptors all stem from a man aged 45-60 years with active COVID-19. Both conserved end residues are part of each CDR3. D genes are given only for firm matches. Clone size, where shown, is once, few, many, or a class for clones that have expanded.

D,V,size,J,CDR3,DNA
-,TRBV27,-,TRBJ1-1,CASSAGTGQTAFF,TGTGCCAGCAGTGCAGGCACAGGGCAGACAGCTTTCTTT
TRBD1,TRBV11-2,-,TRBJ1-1,CASSPTGGGTEAFF,TGTGCCAGCAGCCCCACAGGGGGCGGGACTGAAGCTTTCTTT
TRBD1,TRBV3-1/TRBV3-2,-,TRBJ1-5,CASSPGQVYQPQHF,TGTGCCAGCAGCCCTGGACAGGTCTATCAGCCCCAGCATTTT
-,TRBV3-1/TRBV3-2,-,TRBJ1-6,CASSLRDTDNSPLHF,TGTGCCAGCAGCCTCCGGGACACAGATAATTCACCCCTCCACTTT
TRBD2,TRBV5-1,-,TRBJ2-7,CASSLGLAGVGYEQYF,TGCGCCAGCAGCTTAGGACTAGCGGGAGTGGGTTACGAGCAGTACTTC
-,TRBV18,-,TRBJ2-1,CASSPSRPGGEQFF,TGTGCCAGCTCACCATCCCGGCCCGGCGGTGAGCAGTTCTTC
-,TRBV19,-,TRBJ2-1,CASSAAALYNEQFF,TGTGCCAGTTCAGCGGCGGCCCTCTACAATGAGCAGTTCTTC
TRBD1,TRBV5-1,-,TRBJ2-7,CASSLGQGTGDEQYF,TGCGCCAGCAGCTTGGGACAGGGGACAGGGGATGAGCAGTACTTC
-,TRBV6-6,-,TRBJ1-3,CASKSPSWGLGNTIYF,TGTGCCAGCAAGTCCCCTTCTTGGGGGCTTGGAAACACCATATATTTT
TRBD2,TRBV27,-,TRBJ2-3,CASSPLREALNTQYF,TGTGCCAGCAGTCCGCTCCGGGAGGCGCTCAATACGCAGTATTTT
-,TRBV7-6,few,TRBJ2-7,CASSLSSLGSYEQYF,TGTGCCAGCAGCTTATCTAGCCTCGGCTCCTACGAGCAGTACTTC
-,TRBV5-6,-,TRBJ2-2,CASSLGAGYTGELFF,TGTGCCAGCAGCTTGGGAGCAGGGTACACCGGGGAGCTGTTTTTT
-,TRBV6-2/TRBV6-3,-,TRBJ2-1,CASSYSGTRPYNEQFF,TGTGCCAGCAGTTACAGCGGCACTAGGCCCTACAATGAGCAGTTCTTC
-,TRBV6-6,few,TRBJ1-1,CASSFQGSTEAFF,TGTGCCAGCAGTTTCCAGGGGAGCACTGAAGCTTTCTTT
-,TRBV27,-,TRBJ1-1,CASSRGGQMNTEAFF,TGTGCCAGCAGTCGCGGCGGACAGATGAACACTGAAGCTTTCTTT
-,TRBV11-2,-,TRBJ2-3,CASSFGTQKGDTQYF,TGTGCCAGCAGCTTCGGGACTCAAAAGGGGGATACGCAGTATTTT